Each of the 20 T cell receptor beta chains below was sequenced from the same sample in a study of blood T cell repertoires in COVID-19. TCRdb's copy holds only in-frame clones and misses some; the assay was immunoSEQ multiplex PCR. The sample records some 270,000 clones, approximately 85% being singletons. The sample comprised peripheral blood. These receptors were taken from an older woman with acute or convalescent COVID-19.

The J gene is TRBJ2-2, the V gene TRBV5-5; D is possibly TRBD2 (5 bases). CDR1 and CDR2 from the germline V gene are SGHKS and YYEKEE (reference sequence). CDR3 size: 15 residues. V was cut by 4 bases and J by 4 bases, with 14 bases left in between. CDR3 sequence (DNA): TGTGCCAGCAGCGGCCCAGTACGGGGCACCGGGGAGCTGTTTTTT. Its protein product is CASSGPVRGTGELFF. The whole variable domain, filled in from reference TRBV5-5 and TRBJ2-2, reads DAGVTQSPTHLIKTRGQQVTLRCSPISGHKSVSWYQQVLGQGPQFIFQYYEKEERGRGNFPDRFSARQFPNYSSELNVNALLLGDSALYLCASSGPVRGTGELFFGEGSRLTVL.

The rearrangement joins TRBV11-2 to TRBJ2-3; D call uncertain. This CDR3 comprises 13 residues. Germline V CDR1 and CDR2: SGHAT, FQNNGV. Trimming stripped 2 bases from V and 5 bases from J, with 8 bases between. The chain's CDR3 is CASSLYAGDTQYF. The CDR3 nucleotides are TGTGCCAGCAGCTTATACGCAGGAGATACGCAGTATTTT.

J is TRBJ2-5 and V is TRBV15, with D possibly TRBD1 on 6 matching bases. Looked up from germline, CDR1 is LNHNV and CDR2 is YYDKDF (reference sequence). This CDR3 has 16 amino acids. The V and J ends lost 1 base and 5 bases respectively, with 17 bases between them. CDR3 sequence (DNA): TGTGCCACCAGCAGAGGCCAGGGGAGAGGGCTGGAGACCCAGTACTTC. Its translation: CATSRGQGRGLETQYF.

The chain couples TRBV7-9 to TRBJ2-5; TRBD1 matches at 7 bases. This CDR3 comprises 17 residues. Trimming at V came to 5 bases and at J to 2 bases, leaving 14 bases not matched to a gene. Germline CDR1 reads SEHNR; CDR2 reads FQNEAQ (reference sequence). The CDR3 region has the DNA TGTGCCAGCAGCCGAACACGTCCCCGGACAGGACAAGAGACCCAGTACTTC. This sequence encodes CASSRTRPRTGQETQYF. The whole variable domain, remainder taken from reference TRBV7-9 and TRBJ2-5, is DTGVSQNPRHKITKRGQNVTFRCDPISEHNRLYWYRQTLGQGPEFLTYFQNEAQLEKSRLLSDRFSAERPKGSFSTLEIQRTEQGDSAMYLCASSRTRPRTGQETQYFGPGTRLLVL.

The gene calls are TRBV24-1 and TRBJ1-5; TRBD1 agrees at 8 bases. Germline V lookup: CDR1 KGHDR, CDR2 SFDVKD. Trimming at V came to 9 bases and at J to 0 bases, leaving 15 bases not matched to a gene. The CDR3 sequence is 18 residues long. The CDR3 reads CATPAEDRDYGSNQPQHF. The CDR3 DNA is TGTGCCACCCCGGCCGAGGACAGGGATTATGGTAGCAATCAGCCCCAGCATTTT.

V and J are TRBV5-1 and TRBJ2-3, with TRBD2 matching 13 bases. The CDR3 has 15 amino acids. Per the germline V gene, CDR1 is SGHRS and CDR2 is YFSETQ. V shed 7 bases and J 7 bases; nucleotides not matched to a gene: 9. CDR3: CASRELAGGQYTQYF. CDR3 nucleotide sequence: TGCGCCAGCCGGGAACTAGCGGGGGGGCAATATACGCAGTATTTT.

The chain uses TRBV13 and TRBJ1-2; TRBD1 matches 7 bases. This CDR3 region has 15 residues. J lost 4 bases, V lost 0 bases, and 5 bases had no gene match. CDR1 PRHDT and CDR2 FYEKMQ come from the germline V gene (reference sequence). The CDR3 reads CASSLGTGFSYGYTF. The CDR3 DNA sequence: TGTGCCAGCAGCTTAGGGACAGGGTTTAGCTATGGCTACACCTTC.

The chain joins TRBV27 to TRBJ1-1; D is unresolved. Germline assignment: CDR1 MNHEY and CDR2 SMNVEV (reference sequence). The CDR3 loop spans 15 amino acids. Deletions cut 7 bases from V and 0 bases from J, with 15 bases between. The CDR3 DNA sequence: TGTGCCAGCATAATTAGCTTTGGCGTGAACACTGAAGCTTTCTTT. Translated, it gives CASIISFGVNTEAFF.

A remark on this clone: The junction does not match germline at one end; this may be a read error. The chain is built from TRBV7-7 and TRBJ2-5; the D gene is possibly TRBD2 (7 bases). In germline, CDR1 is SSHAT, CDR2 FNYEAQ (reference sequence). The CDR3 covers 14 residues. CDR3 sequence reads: CASSSTGGGETQYF. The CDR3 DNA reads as TGTGCTAGCAGCTCGACGGGGGGCGGGGAGACCCAGTACTTC.

In DNA form, the CDR3 reads TGTGCCAGCAGTCTCTACAATAGACAGGGGGCTGAAGCTTTCTTT. Encoded protein: CASSLYNRQGAEAFF. The rearrangement uses TRBV27 and TRBJ1-1; 9 bases align to TRBD1. This CDR3 is built from 15 residues. J was trimmed by 6 bases and V by 5 bases; bases with no gene match: 10. CDR1 is MNHEY and CDR2 is SMNVEV in the germline V gene (reference sequence).

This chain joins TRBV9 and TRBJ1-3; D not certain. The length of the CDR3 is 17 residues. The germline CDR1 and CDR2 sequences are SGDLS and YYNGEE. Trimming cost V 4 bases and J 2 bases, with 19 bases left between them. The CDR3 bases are TGTGCCAGCAGCCTTACCCCCGGCCTAGCGGCTGGAAACACCATATATTTT. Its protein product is CASSLTPGLAAGNTIYF.

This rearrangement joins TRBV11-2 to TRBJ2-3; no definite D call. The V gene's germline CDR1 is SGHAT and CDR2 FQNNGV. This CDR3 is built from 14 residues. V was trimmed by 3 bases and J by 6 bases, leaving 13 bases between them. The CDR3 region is CASSFLLRRDTQYF. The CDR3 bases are TGTGCCAGCAGCTTCTTACTCCGCCGGGATACGCAGTATTTT.

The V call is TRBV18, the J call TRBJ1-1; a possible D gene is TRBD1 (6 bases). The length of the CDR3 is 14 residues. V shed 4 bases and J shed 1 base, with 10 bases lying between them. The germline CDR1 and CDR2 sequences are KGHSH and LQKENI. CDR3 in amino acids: CASSLQTGNTEAFF. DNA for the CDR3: TGTGCCAGCTCACTCCAGACAGGGAACACTGAAGCTTTCTTT. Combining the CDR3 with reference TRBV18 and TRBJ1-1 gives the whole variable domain NAGVMQNPRHLVRRRGQEARLRCSPMKGHSHVYWYRQLPEEGLKFMVYLQKENIIDESGMPKERFSAEFPKEGPSILRIQQVVRGDSAAYFCASSLQTGNTEAFFGQGTRLTVV.

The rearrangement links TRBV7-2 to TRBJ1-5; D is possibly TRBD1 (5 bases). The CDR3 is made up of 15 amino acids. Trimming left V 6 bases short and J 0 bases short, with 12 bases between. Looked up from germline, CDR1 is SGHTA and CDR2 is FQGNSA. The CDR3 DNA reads TGTGCCAGCAGTTACGGACACCGTAGCAATCAGCCCCAGCATTTT. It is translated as CASSYGHRSNQPQHF.

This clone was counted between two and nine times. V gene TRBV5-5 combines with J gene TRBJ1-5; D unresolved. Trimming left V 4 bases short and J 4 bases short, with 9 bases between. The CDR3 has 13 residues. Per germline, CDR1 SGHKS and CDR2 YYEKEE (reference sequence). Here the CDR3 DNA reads TGTGCCAGCAGCCCCCTTGTGAATCAGCCCCAGCATTTT. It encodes CASSPLVNQPQHF.

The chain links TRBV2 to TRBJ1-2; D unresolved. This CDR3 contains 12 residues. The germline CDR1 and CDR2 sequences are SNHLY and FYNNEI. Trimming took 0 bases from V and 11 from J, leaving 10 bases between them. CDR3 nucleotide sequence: TGTGCCAGCAGTGAAGCTACAGTTCTGTACACCTTC. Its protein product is CASSEATVLYTF.

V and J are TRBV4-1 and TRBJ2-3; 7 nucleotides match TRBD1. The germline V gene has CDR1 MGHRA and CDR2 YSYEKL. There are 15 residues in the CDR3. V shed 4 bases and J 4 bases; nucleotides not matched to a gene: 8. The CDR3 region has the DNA TGCGCCAGCAGCCGCGGACAGGAAAGCGCAGATACGCAGTATTTT. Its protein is CASSRGQESADTQYF.

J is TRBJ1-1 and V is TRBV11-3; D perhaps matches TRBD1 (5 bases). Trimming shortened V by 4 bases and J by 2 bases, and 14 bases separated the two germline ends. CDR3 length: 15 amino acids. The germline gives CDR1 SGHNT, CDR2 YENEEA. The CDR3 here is CASSSAAGVNTEAFF. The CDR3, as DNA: TGTGCCAGCAGCTCCGCGGCGGGGGTCAACACTGAAGCTTTCTTT.

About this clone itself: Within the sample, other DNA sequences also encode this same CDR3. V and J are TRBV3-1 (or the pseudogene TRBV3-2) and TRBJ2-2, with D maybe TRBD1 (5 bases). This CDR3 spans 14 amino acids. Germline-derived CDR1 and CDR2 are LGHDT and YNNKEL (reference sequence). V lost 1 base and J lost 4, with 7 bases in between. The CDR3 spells CASSQAGSTGELFF. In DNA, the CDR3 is TGTGCCAGCAGCCAAGCAGGGTCCACCGGGGAGCTGTTTTTT.

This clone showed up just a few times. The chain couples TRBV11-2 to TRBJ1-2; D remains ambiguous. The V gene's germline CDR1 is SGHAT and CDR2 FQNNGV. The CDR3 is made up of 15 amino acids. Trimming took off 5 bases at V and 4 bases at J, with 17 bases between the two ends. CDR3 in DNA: TGTGCCAGCAGCCCCGTTCGGTCCCCCCCCTATGGCTACACCTTC. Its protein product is CASSPVRSPPYGYTF.